These 15 T cell receptor beta chains originate from one sample sequenced in a study of blood T cell repertoires in COVID-19. This table comes from immunoSEQ multiplex PCR, and its TCRdb copy is limited to in-frame clones, with some not included. This sample has roughly 200,000 clones, with 85% to 90% found just once. Sequencing was carried out using PBMCs or T cells enriched from blood (not recorded which). These receptors all come from a man aged 25-45 years who had recovered from COVID-19.

The rearrangement uses TRBV3-1 (or the pseudogene TRBV3-2) and TRBJ1-1, with D maybe TRBD1 (6 bases). The germline V gene has CDR1 LGHDT and CDR2 YNNKEL (reference sequence). Between the trimmed V and J ends, which lost 3 bases and 2 bases, there was a span of 10 bases. The CDR3 has 14 amino acids. As DNA, the CDR3 is TGTGCCAGCAGCCACTCGGACAGAAACACTGAAGCTTTCTTT. Amino acid sequence: CASSHSDRNTEAFF.

This clone was detected only once. V usage is TRBV5-4 and J usage is TRBJ2-1; maybe TRBD2 (6 bases). The germline V gene encodes CDR1 SGHNT and CDR2 YYREEE (reference sequence). The CDR3 sequence is 14 residues long. The V end lost 1 base, the J end lost 8 bases, and 13 bases lay between the germline ends. CDR3 coding DNA: TGTGCCAGCAGCTTGTCGACTAGTCGGCATGAGCAGTTCTTC. As protein: CASSLSTSRHEQFF. The full variable domain, in which reference TRBV5-4 and TRBJ2-1 provide the parts outside the CDR3, is ETGVTQSPTHLIKTRGQQVTLRCSSQSGHNTVSWYQQALGQGPQFIFQYYREEENGRGNFPPRFSGLQFPNYSSELNVNALELDDSALYLCASSLSTSRHEQFFGPGTRLTVL.

The chain is built from TRBV4-2 and TRBJ2-1; 9 bases map to TRBD1. J gave up 8 bases and V 0 bases, and 17 bases lay outside the gene matches. The V gene's germline CDR1 is LGHNA and CDR2 YNFKEQ. This CDR3 has 19 residues. CDR3 amino acids: CASSQEGLTGGLVTDEQFF. DNA of the CDR3: TGTGCCAGCAGCCAAGAGGGTTTAACAGGGGGCCTCGTAACCGATGAGCAGTTCTTC.

The chain links TRBV7-2 to TRBJ1-2, with 8 bases aligning to TRBD1. The V segment lost 6 bases and the J segment 3 bases; nucleotides outside the gene matches: 6. CDR1 is SGHTA and CDR2 is FQGNSA in the germline V gene. This CDR3 region has 14 residues. The CDR3 here is CASRPQGVDYGYTF. CDR3 nucleotides: TGTGCCAGCAGGCCACAGGGGGTTGACTATGGCTACACCTTC.

V and J are TRBV7-9 and TRBJ2-5; 8 nucleotides align to TRBD2. The germline V gene encodes CDR1 SEHNR and CDR2 FQNEAQ (reference sequence). The CDR3 loop spans 18 amino acids. J gave up 3 bases and V 5 bases, and 17 bases lay outside the gene matches. The CDR3 DNA sequence: TGTGCCAGCAGCATAGGGAGCGGGAGAACCTATATTAAAGAGACCCAGTACTTC. Residues: CASSIGSGRTYIKETQYF. The full variable domain, completed using reference TRBV7-9 and TRBJ2-5, is DTGVSQNPRHKITKRGQNVTFRCDPISEHNRLYWYRQTLGQGPEFLTYFQNEAQLEKSRLLSDRFSAERPKGSFSTLEIQRTEQGDSAMYLCASSIGSGRTYIKETQYFGPGTRLLVL.

The chain joins TRBV6-5 to TRBJ1-2; 7 bases fit TRBD1. The CDR3 consists of 15 residues. Germline loops: CDR1 MNHEY, CDR2 SVGAGI. V dropped 4 bases and J dropped 3; count of bases not matched to a gene: 8. CDR3 residues: CASSSDRERDYGYTF. DNA of the CDR3: TGTGCCAGCAGTTCCGACAGGGAGCGTGACTATGGCTACACCTTC.

The rearrangement uses TRBV28 and TRBJ1-2; 7 bases fit TRBD1. CDR3 length: 15 amino acids. J lost 8 bases, V lost 5 bases, and 14 bases had no gene match. CDR1 MDHEN and CDR2 SYDVKM come from the germline V gene. The CDR3 nucleotides are TGTGCCAGCAGTCTAGCTAGAACAGGGGCTGTGGGCTACACCTTC. Translating it yields CASSLARTGAVGYTF.

The J gene is TRBJ2-1, the V gene TRBV19; 12 positions match TRBD2. V lost 10 bases and J lost 4; bases outside the gene matches: 8. Germline-derived CDR1 and CDR2 are LNHDA and SQIVND (reference sequence). CDR3 size: 15 residues. The CDR3, as DNA: TGTGCCACCCGTCTAGCGGGGGGGCCTTACAATGAGCAGTTCTTC. It translates to CATRLAGGPYNEQFF.

The chain recombines TRBV7-8 with TRBJ1-6; 7 bases line up with TRBD1. Trimming at V came to 5 bases and at J to 3 bases, leaving 13 bases not matched to a gene. CDR1 is SGHVS, CDR2 FQNEAQ, per germline. The CDR3 has 18 amino acids. This CDR3 reads CASSPGGRDRGYNSPLHF. CDR3 in DNA: TGTGCCAGCAGCCCTGGGGGGCGGGACAGAGGCTATAATTCACCCCTCCACTTT.

The V call is TRBV27, the J call TRBJ1-4, with 8 bases identical to TRBD1. The CDR3 is made up of 15 amino acids. The junction had 6 bases not matched to a gene; V was cut back by 1 base and J by 8 bases. Germline CDR1 MNHEY, CDR2 SMNVEV (reference sequence). This CDR3 is CASSLYRGRGEKLFF. In DNA form, the CDR3 reads TGTGCCAGCAGTTTATACAGGGGGAGGGGGGAAAAACTGTTTTTT.

The V gene is TRBV3-1 (or the pseudogene TRBV3-2), the J gene TRBJ2-1, with 10 bases aligning to TRBD2. The CDR3 contains 15 residues. The junction had 7 bases not matched to a gene; V was cut back by 1 base and J by 10 bases. Germline CDR1 is LGHDT and CDR2 is YNNKEL (reference sequence). CDR3: CASSQVRLAGAEQFF. The CDR3, as DNA: TGTGCCAGCAGCCAAGTGCGTCTAGCGGGGGCCGAGCAGTTCTTC.

The V and J genes are TRBV30 and TRBJ1-1; D might be TRBD1 (6 bases). The germline CDR1 and CDR2 sequences are GTSNPN and SVGIG (reference sequence). Trimming pared 2 bases from V and 2 bases from J, leaving 15 bases between. This CDR3 comprises 15 residues. This CDR3 is CAWSFGGRLNTEAFF. The CDR3 nucleotides are TGTGCCTGGAGTTTCGGGGGGCGTTTAAACACTGAAGCTTTCTTT.

This rearrangement joins TRBV27 to TRBJ2-7; 10 positions match TRBD1. Trimming took 2 bases from V and 4 from J; bases not matched to a gene: 2. The CDR3 sequence is 14 residues long. Per germline, CDR1 MNHEY and CDR2 SMNVEV (reference sequence). The CDR3 DNA is TGTGCCAGCAGTTTAGCGGGACAGGGGTACGAGCAGTACTTC. Encoded protein: CASSLAGQGYEQYF.

The V and J genes are TRBV19 and TRBJ2-2; TRBD2 matches at 8 bases. V lost 3 bases and J lost 5; bases outside the gene matches: 8. The germline gives CDR1 LNHDA, CDR2 SQIVND (reference sequence). This CDR3 has 16 amino acids. The CDR3 here is CASSIPSGGATGELFF. The CDR3, as DNA: TGTGCCAGTAGTATCCCCTCGGGGGGGGCAACCGGGGAGCTGTTTTTT.

The CDR3 sequence is CASSLSRGSESEKLFF. The CDR3 DNA sequence: TGTGCCAGCAGCTTAAGTCGAGGCTCGGAGAGTGAAAAACTGTTTTTT. The V and J genes are TRBV7-8 and TRBJ1-4, with D hard to call. Per germline, CDR1 SGHVS and CDR2 FQNEAQ. The CDR3 covers 16 residues. V was clipped by 2 bases and J by 7 bases, with 17 bases between them.